The present TCR beta chain was sequenced within a study of T cell responses to AZD1222 COVID-19 vaccine. The repertoire was sequenced with immunoSEQ multiplex PCR; TCRdb's copy has only in-frame clones and lacks some. The sample includes 120,000 or so clones, roughly 87% of them seen just once. The trim removed 4 bases at V and 1 base at J, leaving 4 bases unmatched. Germline CDR1 and CDR2: MDHEN and SYDVKM. This CDR3 region has 15 residues. This sequence was found in an adult in good health. The genes are TRBV28 and TRBJ2-1; 7 positions agree with TRBD2. The input for sequencing was peripheral blood, taken on day 0 of AZD1222 vaccination. In DNA form, the CDR3 reads TGTGCCAGCAGTTCCGATAGCGGGTCCTACAATGAGCAGTTCTTC. Translating it yields CASSSDSGSYNEQFF.